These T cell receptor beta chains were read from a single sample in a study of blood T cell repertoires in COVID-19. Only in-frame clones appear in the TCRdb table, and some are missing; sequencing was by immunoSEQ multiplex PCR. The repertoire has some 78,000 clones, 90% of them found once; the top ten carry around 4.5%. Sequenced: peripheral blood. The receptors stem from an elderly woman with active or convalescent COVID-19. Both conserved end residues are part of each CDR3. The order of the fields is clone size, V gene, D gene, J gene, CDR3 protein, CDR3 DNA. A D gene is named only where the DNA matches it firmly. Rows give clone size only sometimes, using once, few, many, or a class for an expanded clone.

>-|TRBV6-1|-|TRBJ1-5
CASSEAVPGMGQPQHF
TGTGCCAGCAGTGAAGCGGTCCCAGGGATGGGTCAGCCCCAGCATTTT
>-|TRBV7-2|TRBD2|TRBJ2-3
CASSFSGRITDTQYF
TGTGCCAGCAGCTTTAGCGGGAGGATCACAGATACGCAGTATTTT
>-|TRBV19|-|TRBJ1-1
CASSISSNTEAFF
TGTGCCAGTAGTATATCCAGTAACACTGAAGCTTTCTTT
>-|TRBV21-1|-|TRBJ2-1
CASSNREKDFEQFF
TGTGCCAGCAGCAACCGGGAGAAGGATTTTGAGCAGTTCTTC
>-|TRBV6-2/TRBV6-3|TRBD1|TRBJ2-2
CASSYEAGQGLSGELFF
TGTGCCAGCAGTTACGAGGCAGGACAGGGGTTGTCCGGGGAGCTGTTTTTT
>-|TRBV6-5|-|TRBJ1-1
CASSWSPDTEAFF
TGTGCCAGCAGTTGGTCCCCAGATACTGAAGCTTTCTTT
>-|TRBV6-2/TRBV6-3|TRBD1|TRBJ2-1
CASSFLGGPEQFF
TGTGCCAGCAGTTTCCTAGGGGGCCCCGAGCAGTTCTTC
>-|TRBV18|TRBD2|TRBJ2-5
CASSPRGTSGNAETQYF
TGTGCCAGCTCACCACGGGGGACTAGCGGGAATGCAGAGACCCAGTACTTC
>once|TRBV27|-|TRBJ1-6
CASSPFSGQGGRSPLHF
TGTGCCAGCAGTCCTTTTAGTGGGCAGGGAGGACGCTCACCCCTCCACTTT
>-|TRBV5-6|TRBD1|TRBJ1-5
CASSVRGSNQPQHF
TGTGCCAGCAGCGTCAGGGGGAGCAATCAGCCCCAGCATTTT
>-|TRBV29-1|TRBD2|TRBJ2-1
CSVLPAGGHEQFF
TGCAGCGTTCTCCCAGCGGGAGGGCATGAGCAGTTCTTC
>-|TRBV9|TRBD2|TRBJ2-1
CASSFSSGGGDEQFF
TGTGCCAGCAGCTTCTCTAGCGGGGGGGGCGATGAGCAGTTCTTC
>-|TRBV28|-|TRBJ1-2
CASRTYYGYTF
TGTGCCAGCAGGACATACTATGGCTACACCTTC
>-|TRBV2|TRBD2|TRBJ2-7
CASSLGREPTYEQYF
TGTGCCAGCAGCCTAGGGCGGGAGCCTACCTACGAGCAGTACTTC
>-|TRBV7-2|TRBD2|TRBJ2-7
CASRLTSGSTYEQYF
TGTGCCAGCAGGTTGACTAGCGGGAGTACCTACGAGCAGTACTTC
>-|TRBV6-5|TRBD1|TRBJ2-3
CASTDRDIPDTQYF
TGTGCCAGCACGGACAGGGACATTCCAGATACGCAGTATTTT
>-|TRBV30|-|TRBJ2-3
CAWSGRTRSGTDTQYF
TGTGCCTGGAGTGGTCGGACACGAAGTGGCACAGATACGCAGTATTTT
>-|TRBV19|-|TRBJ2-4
CASSIVPGPIAKNIQYF
TGTGCCAGTAGTATAGTCCCAGGGCCTATAGCCAAAAACATTCAGTACTTC
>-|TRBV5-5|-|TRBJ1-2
CASSLTGVEDYGYTF
TGTGCCAGCAGCTTAACGGGGGTAGAGGACTATGGCTACACCTTC
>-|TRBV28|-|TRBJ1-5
CASSSTGVLLNQPQHF
TGTGCCAGCAGTTCCACGGGGGTTTTACTCAATCAGCCCCAGCATTTT
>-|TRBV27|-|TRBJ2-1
CASSLRVARDNEQFF
TGTGCCAGCAGTTTACGGGTAGCGAGAGACAATGAGCAGTTCTTC
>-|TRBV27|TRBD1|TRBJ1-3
CASSWDRGPGNTIYF
TGTGCCAGCAGTTGGGACAGGGGGCCTGGAAACACCATATATTTT
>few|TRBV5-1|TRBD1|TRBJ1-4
CASARTGNEKLFF
TGCGCCAGCGCCCGGACAGGAAATGAAAAACTGTTTTTT
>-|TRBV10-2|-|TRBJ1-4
CASSPGGGNEKLFF
TGCGCCAGCAGCCCCGGGGGGGGAAATGAAAAACTGTTTTTT
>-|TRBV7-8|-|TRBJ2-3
CASSSKGTPGADTQYF
TGTGCCAGCAGCTCCAAGGGGACTCCTGGCGCAGATACGCAGTATTTT
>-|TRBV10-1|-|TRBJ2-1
CASSESGPPNSRWRRHNEQFF
TGCGCCAGCAGTGAGTCGGGGCCCCCAAACAGTAGATGGCGGAGACACAATGAGCAGTTCTTC
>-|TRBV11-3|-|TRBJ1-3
CASLQGSGNTIYF
TGTGCCAGCCTTCAGGGCTCTGGAAACACCATATATTTT
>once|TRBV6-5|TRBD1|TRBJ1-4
CASSYSTGFEKLFF
TGTGCCAGCAGTTACTCGACAGGGTTCGAAAAACTGTTTTTT
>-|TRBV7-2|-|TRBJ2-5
CASSPALAEWETQYF
TGTGCCAGCAGTCCAGCGTTGGCGGAGTGGGAGACCCAGTACTTC
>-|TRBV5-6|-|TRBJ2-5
CASSLLGQETQYF
TGTGCCAGCAGCTTGCTGGGGCAGGAGACCCAGTACTTC
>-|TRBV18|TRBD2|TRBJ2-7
CASSPSGGSYEQYF
TGTGCCAGCTCACCCTCGGGGGGATCCTACGAGCAGTACTTC
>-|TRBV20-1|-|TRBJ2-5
CSARGGETQYF
TGCAGTGCTCGAGGCGGAGAGACCCAGTACTTC
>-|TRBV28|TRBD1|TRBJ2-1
CASSTHARTGGNEQFF
TGTGCCAGCAGTACCCACGCTCGCACAGGGGGTAATGAGCAGTTCTTC
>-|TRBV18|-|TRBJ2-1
CASSEAGGSYNEQFF
TGTGCCAGCTCAGAGGCTGGGGGGTCCTACAATGAGCAGTTCTTC
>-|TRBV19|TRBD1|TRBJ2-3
CASKRQGAVDTQYF
TGTGCCAGTAAGCGACAGGGGGCTGTAGATACGCAGTATTTT